A single T cell receptor beta chain is shown here with its context. The data derive from a study of blood T cells in healthy people across ages. CDR1 and CDR2 (germline): MNHEY, SVGAGI. The CDR3 has 16 amino acids. After removal of 5 bases from V and 4 bases from J, the junction contained 11 bases not matched to a gene. A J-beta primer mix and a sample-barcoded 5' primer were used in a second PCR of about 7 to 12 cycles. TCRdb re-analysed the 5' RACE reads in MiXCR, keeping a single row per CDR3 protein. The table includes about 800,000 distinct CDR3 sequences, about 25% detected once. The data also belong to a second study, concerning T cells of mothers and their children.

This chain links TRBV6-5 with TRBJ2-4; 7 bases match TRBD1. This sequence was found in a boy aged 5-17 years in good health. Sequenced material: blood. The CDR3 DNA is TGTGCCAGCAGTCCAAACAGGGGCATGGTGAAAAACATTCAGTACTTC. This translates into CASSPNRGMVKNIQYF.